This T cell receptor beta chain was sequenced in a study of response to subunit inactivated influenza vaccine. General observations from the study: Few new T cells, the authors suggested, are recruited by each seasonal influenza vaccination.

The germline V and J ends were trimmed by 0 bases and 4 bases, with 12 bases remaining between them. The germline gives CDR1 MNHEY, CDR2 SVGAGI. This CDR3 is 15 amino acids long. At least ten counts were recorded for this clonotype. Its target is not known. TCRdb fed the RT-PCR reads into MiXCR, producing one record per CDR3 protein. The sample lists 590,000 or so distinct CDR3 sequences, approximately 14% seen once, with 6% to 9.5% in the top ten. The sequence came from a man in his forties or fifties who received an inactivated influenza vaccine. The chain recombines TRBV6-5 with TRBJ1-1; D is undetermined. The sequencing used PBMCs from blood, collected less than 15 days before vaccination. The CDR3 DNA is TGTGCCAGCAGTTACTCGCAGATAAGGAGCACTGAAGCTTTCTTT. Translated, it gives CASSYSQIRSTEAFF.